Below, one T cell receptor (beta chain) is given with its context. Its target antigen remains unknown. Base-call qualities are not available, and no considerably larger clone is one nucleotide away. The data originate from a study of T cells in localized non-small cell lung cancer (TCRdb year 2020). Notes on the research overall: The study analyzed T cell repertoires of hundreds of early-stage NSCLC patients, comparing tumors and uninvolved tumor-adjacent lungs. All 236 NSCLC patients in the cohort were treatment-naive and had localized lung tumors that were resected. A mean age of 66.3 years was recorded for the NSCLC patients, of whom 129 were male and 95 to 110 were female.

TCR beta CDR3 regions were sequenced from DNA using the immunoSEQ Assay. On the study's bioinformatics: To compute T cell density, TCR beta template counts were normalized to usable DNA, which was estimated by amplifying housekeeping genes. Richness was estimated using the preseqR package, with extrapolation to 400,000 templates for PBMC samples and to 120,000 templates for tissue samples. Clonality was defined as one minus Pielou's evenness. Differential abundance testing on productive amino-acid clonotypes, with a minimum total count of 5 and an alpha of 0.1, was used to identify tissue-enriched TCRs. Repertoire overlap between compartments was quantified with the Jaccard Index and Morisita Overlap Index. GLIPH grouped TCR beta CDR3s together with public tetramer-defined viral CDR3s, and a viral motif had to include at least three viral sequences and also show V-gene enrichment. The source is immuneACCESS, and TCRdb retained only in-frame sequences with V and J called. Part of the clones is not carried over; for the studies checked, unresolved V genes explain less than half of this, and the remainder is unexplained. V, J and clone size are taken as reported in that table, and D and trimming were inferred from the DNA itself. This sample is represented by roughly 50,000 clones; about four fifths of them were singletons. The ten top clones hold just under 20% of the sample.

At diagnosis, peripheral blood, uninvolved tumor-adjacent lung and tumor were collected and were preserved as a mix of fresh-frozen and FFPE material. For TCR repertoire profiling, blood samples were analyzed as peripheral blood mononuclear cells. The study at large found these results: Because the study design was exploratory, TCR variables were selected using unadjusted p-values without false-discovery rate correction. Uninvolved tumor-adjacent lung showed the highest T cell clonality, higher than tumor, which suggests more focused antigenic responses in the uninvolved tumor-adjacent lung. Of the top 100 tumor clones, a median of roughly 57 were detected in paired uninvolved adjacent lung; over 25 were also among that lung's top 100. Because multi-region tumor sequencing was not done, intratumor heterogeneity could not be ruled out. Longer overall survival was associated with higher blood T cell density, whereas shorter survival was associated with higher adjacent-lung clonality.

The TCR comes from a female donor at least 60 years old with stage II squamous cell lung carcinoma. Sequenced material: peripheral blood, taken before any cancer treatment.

Here is the DNA: TGTGCTAGTGGTACTCACGCAGGACAAAGTCGGGCCAACGTCCTGACTTTC. Its protein product is CASGTHAGQSRANVLTF. The sequence joins TRBV12-5 to TRBJ2-6, with a tentative D gene TRBD1 over 5 matching bases. The CDR1 and CDR2 encoded by the germline V gene are LGHNT and FRNRAP. Including the terminal cysteine and phenylalanine, the CDR3 comprises 17 residues. Only CDR3 DNA remains: 51 bases, in frame from the first base. V is reduced by 5 bases and J by 5 bases, leaving a spacing of 19 bases between them.